This T cell receptor (beta chain) was identified during a study of T cells in Graves' hyperthyroidism and ophthalmopathy. Study context: It was at initial diagnosis, before any treatment, that peripheral blood was collected. Findings and limits, study-wide: Most thyroid-expanded clonotypes above 0.001 were also found in blood.

Lactation, pregnancy, other autoimmune disease or uncontrolled infection led to exclusion of patients. The authors took PBMCs from roughly 9.7 ml fresh peripheral blood. This clonotype was picked up a small number of times. Its antigen is still unknown. Amplified regions were TCR beta CDR3 sequences from RNA transcripts. Researchers ran a first-round RT-PCR on the TCR CDR3 using the HTBI primer set. One entry per CDR3 protein results from TCRdb running MiXCR on the multiplex PCR reads. Among hundreds of thousands of distinct CDR3 sequences listed, 13% to 15% were seen once. The specimen sequenced was blood. The sequence derives from a woman aged 18 to 35 with Graves' hyperthyroidism.

The DNA of the CDR3 is TGTGCCAGCAGCGTCGGAACAGGGGGAGATGGCTACACCTTC. This gives the protein CASSVGTGGDGYTF. V gene TRBV9 combines with J gene TRBJ1-2, with 8 bases aligning to TRBD1. Losses at the gene ends were 2 bases for V and 6 bases for J; bases not matched to a gene: 6. CDR3 size: 14 residues. Per germline, CDR1 SGDLS and CDR2 YYNGEE. The variable domain in full, completed from reference TRBV9 and TRBJ1-2, reads DSGVTQTPKHLITATGQRVTLRCSPRSGDLSVYWYQQSLDQGLQFLIQYYNGEERAKGNILERFSAQQFPDLHSELNLSSLELGDSALYFCASSVGTGGDGYTFGSGTRLTVV.